This entry concerns a single T cell receptor (beta chain). Antigen specificity is unknown. It was CD45RO-negative cells, positively selected for CCR7, that made up naive CD8 cells, with terminally differentiated effector memory CD45RA+ cells excluded. Donors, without exception, were Caucasian adults residing in Nashville, Tennessee. This record comes from a study of shared clonotypes between healthy human individuals. Regarding the study as a whole: It was only blood that was sampled, and tissue repertoires likely differ. Represented genetic and exposure-history diversity was restricted by having few donors.

The protocol was immunoSEQ multiplex PCR, while the TCRdb copy is restricted to in-frame clones and leaves out a portion. In the table there are about 2,200,000 clones, roughly 91% of which are singletons. V was clipped by 1 base and J by 4 bases, with 11 bases between them. The CDR3 covers 15 residues. The germline gives CDR1 MNHEY, CDR2 SMNVEV (reference sequence). The V and J genes are TRBV27 and TRBJ2-1, with a possible D match to TRBD2 (6 bases). Sequencing input: naive CD8+ T cells from PBMCs. This sequence originates from a man aged 18 to 30 in good health. Some clones in this sample may be carry-over from other donors' samples. The CDR3 spells CASSLWRGQYNEQFF. The DNA for the CDR3 is TGTGCCAGCAGTTTATGGCGGGGTCAATACAATGAGCAGTTCTTC.